The clone carrying this T cell receptor beta chain showed up just once. The antigen remains unidentified. The junction and the germline gene differ at one end; a read error may be behind it. MiXCR was run by TCRdb on the RT-PCR reads, yielding one entry per CDR3 protein. The sample has about 150,000 distinct CDR3 sequences, about 10% seen once. The V gene's germline CDR1 is DFQATT and CDR2 SNEGSKA (reference sequence). The CDR3 has 16 residues. These data belong to a study of response to subunit inactivated influenza vaccine. Study results and limitations: After each seasonal influenza vaccination, few new T cells are recruited, the authors suggested.

This sequence was found in a man aged 50-75 years who received an inactivated influenza vaccine. The gene calls are TRBV20-1 and TRBJ2-7; TRBD2 matches 7 bases. The specimen comprised CD8+ T cells sorted from PBMCs, sampled around 25 months after vaccination. The CDR3 coding sequence is TGCTGTGCTAGAGAGATGGGTGCGAGCGGGGAATACGAGCAGTACTTC. Residues: CCAREMGASGEYEQYF.